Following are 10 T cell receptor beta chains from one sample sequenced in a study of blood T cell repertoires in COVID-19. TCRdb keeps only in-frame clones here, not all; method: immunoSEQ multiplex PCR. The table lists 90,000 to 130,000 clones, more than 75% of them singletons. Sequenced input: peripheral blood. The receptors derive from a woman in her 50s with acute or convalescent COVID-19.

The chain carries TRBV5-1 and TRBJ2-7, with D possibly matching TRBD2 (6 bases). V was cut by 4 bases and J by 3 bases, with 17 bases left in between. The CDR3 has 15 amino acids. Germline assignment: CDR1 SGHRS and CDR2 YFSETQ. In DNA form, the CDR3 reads TGCGCCAGCAGCCAAACTGGGGGGACCCTCTACGAGCAGTACTTC. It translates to CASSQTGGTLYEQYF.

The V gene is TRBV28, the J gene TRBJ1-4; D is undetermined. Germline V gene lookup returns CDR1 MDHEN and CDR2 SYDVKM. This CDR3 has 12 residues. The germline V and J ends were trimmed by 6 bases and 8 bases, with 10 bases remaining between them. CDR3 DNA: TGTGCCAGCAGACCCGGGTGGGAAAAACTGTTTTTT. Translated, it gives CASRPGWEKLFF.

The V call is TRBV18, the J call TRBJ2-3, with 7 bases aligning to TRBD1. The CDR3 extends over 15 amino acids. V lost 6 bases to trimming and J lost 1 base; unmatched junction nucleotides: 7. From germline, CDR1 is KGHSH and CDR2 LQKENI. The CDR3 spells CASSSRQGGTDTQYF. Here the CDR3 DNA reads TGTGCCAGCTCGTCCCGACAGGGAGGCACAGATACGCAGTATTTT.

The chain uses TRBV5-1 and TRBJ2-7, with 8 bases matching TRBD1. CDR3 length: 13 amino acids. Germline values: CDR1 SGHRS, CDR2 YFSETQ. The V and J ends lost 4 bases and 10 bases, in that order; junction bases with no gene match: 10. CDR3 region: CASSEGTGGYQYF. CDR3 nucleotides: TGCGCCAGCAGCGAGGGGACAGGAGGGTACCAGTACTTC.

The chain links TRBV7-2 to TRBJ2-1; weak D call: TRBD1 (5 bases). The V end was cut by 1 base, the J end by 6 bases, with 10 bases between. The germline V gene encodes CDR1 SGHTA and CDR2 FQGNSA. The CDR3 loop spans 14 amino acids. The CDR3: CASSLEGWGNEQFF. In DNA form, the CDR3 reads TGTGCCAGCAGCTTAGAGGGGTGGGGCAATGAGCAGTTCTTC.

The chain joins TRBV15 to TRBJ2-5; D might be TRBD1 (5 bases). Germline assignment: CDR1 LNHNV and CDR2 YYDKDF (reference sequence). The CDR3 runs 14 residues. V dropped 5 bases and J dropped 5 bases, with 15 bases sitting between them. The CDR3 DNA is TGTGCCACCAGCCAGACAGTTACCAGGGAGACCCAGTACTTC. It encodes CATSQTVTRETQYF.

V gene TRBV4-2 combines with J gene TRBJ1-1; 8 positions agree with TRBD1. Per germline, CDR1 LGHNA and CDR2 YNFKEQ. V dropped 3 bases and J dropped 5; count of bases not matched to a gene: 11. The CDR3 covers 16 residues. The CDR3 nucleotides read TGTGCCAGCAGCCACAGCGGCCCCGGACAGGGTACTGAAGCTTTCTTT. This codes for CASSHSGPGQGTEAFF.

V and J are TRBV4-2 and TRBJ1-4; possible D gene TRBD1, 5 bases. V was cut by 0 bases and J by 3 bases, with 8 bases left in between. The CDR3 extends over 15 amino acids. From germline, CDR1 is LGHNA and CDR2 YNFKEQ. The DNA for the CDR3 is TGTGCCAGCAGCCAAGAGGGGCCTCCTAATGAAAAACTGTTTTTT. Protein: CASSQEGPPNEKLFF.

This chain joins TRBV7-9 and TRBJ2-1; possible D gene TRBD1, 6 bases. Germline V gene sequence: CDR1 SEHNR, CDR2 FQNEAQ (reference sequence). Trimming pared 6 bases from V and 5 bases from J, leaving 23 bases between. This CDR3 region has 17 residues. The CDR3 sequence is CASSLSRSWGPDNEQFF. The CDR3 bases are TGTGCCAGCAGTCTATCTAGGAGTTGGGGGCCGGACAATGAGCAGTTCTTC.

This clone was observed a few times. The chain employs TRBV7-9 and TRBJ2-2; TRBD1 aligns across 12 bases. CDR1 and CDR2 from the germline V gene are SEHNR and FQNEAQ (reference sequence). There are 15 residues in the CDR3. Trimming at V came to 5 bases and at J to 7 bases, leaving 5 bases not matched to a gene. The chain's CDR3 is CASSHRDRGHGELFF. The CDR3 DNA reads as TGTGCCAGCAGCCACCGGGACAGGGGGCACGGGGAGCTGTTTTTT. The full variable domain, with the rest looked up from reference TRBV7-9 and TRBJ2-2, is DTGVSQNPRHKITKRGQNVTFRCDPISEHNRLYWYRQTLGQGPEFLTYFQNEAQLEKSRLLSDRFSAERPKGSFSTLEIQRTEQGDSAMYLCASSHRDRGHGELFFGEGSRLTVL.